This TCR beta chain was recovered during a study of blood T cell repertoires in COVID-19. Measured with immunoSEQ multiplex PCR; TCRdb has only the in-frame clones, and not every one. The sample lists 250,000 to 300,000 clones; 89% were seen once. Trimming stripped 4 bases from V and 4 bases from J, with 16 bases between. This CDR3 spans 15 amino acids. Germline CDR1 SNHLY, CDR2 FYNNEI. The TCR sequence derives from a woman in her sixties with acute or convalescent COVID-19. This sequence joins TRBV2 and TRBJ1-2; D may be TRBD1 (6 bases). What was sequenced was peripheral blood. CDR3 residues: CASSVGGGAAYGYTF. DNA of the CDR3: TGTGCCAGCAGTGTGGGTGGGGGGGCAGCCTATGGCTACACCTTC. Looking up the rest from reference TRBV2 and TRBJ1-2 gives the full variable domain: EPEVTQTPSHQVTQMGQEVILRCVPISNHLYFYWYRQILGQKVEFLVSFYNNEISEKSEIFDDQFSVERPDGSNFTLKIRSTKLEDSAMYFCASSVGGGAAYGYTFGSGTRLTVV.